These T cell receptor beta chains were read from a single sample in a study of T-cell reconstitution after alpha-beta-depleted transplantation in children. TCRdb fed the PCR reads into MiXCR, producing one record per CDR3 protein. The sample holds more than 450,000 distinct CDR3 sequences, around 19% seen once. The input for sequencing was PBMCs from the stem cell graft donor, taken from the stem cell graft. These receptors were obtained from a human donor who donated a stem cell graft to a child with acute lymphoblastic leukemia. Both conserved end residues are part of each CDR3. Each record gives: J gene, V gene, D gene, clone size, CDR3 DNA, CDR3 protein. D genes are given only for firm matches. A clone size is listed for some rows: how often the clone was seen (once, few, many), or a class if it is expanded.

TRBJ2-2	TRBV5-1	TRBD2	.	TGCGCCAGCAGCCCCCGACTAGCGGGAGAAACCGGGGAGCTGTTTTTT	CASSPRLAGETGELFF
TRBJ2-6	TRBV11-1	.	.	TGTGCCAGCAGCCCCCGCTGGGGGATCGACGATCACTCTGGGGCCAACGTCCTGACTTTC	CASSPRWGIDDHSGANVLTF
TRBJ1-4	TRBV27	TRBD1	few	TGTGCCAGCAGTTTTACCCCGGGACAGGGTAATGAAAAACTGTTTTTT	CASSFTPGQGNEKLFF
TRBJ2-7	TRBV7-7	TRBD2	.	TGTGCCAGCAGCCTAGGACCGGGGGGGTACTACGAGCAGTACTTC	CASSLGPGGYYEQYF
TRBJ1-6	TRBV7-9	TRBD1	few	TGTGCCAGCAGCTTCCATGACAGGGAATGGGATAATTCACCCCTCCACTTT	CASSFHDREWDNSPLHF
TRBJ2-6	TRBV18	.	few	TGTGCCAGCCACCGCGGATCCGGGGCCAACGTCCTGACTTTC	CASHRGSGANVLTF
TRBJ1-3	TRBV12-3/TRBV12-4	TRBD1	few	TGTGCCAGCTCACCCCCGGACAGGATCTCTGGAAACACCATATATTTT	CASSPPDRISGNTIYF
TRBJ2-7	TRBV9	.	few	TGTGCCAGCAGCGTAGGCACTTCCGAGCAGTACTTC	CASSVGTSEQYF
TRBJ2-3	TRBV11-1	TRBD2	.	TGTGCCAGCAGTTCAATCTACAGCGGGAGGGCCGGCACAGATACGCAGTATTTT	CASSSIYSGRAGTDTQYF
TRBJ1-3	TRBV7-9	.	.	TGTGCCAGCAGCTTAGGAGGGGTCGCTGGAAACACCATATATTTT	CASSLGGVAGNTIYF
TRBJ2-1	TRBV5-1	TRBD2	.	TGCGCCAGCAGCACACTGGGGATCGGGACTAGCGGTTACAATGAGCAGTTCTTC	CASSTLGIGTSGYNEQFF
TRBJ1-5	TRBV29-1	.	.	TGCAGCGCTGGGGTCAGGGGCCATAGCAATCAGCCCCAGCATTTT	CSAGVRGHSNQPQHF
TRBJ1-5	TRBV5-6	.	few	TGTGCCAGCAGCTTTACCAGGGAACCTAATCAGCCCCAGCATTTT	CASSFTREPNQPQHF
TRBJ2-7	TRBV24-1	.	.	TGTGCCACCAGTGATAATATCCGGGCCGAGCAGTACTTC	CATSDNIRAEQYF
TRBJ2-3	TRBV20-1	.	few	TGCAGTGCTAGAGGACGGGGATACGCAGATACGCAGTATTTT	CSARGRGYADTQYF
TRBJ1-5	TRBV3-1	.	few	TGTGCCAGCAGTCAGGCCTTCAGTGGCAATCAGCCCCAGCATTTT	CASSQAFSGNQPQHF
TRBJ2-7	TRBV21-1	.	few	TGTGCCAGCAGCAAAGATGGGGCCGAGGACGAGCAGTACTTC	CASSKDGAEDEQYF
TRBJ2-1	TRBV11-2	.	many	TGTGCCAGCAGCTTAGAATCCTACAATGAGCAGTTCTTC	CASSLESYNEQFF
TRBJ2-3	TRBV5-1	.	few	TGCGCCAGCAGCTTGGCGACGGAGACAGATACGCAGTATTTT	CASSLATETDTQYF
TRBJ2-5	TRBV11-3	TRBD2	few	TGTGCCAGCAGCCTGAGGGGGCCTCTAGCGGGGCAAGAGACCCAGTACTTC	CASSLRGPLAGQETQYF
TRBJ1-1	TRBV18	.	few	TGTGCCAGCTCACCACGGACAGCGAACACTGAAGCTTTCTTT	CASSPRTANTEAFF
TRBJ2-7	TRBV20-1	.	few	TGCAGTGCTAGACCGAGGACTGAGACCTACGAGCAGTACTTC	CSARPRTETYEQYF
TRBJ2-3	TRBV29-1	.	.	TGCAGCGTTGGAAGGGCGGGATCAAGTGATACGCAGTATTTT	CSVGRAGSSDTQYF
TRBJ2-1	TRBV5-1	TRBD2	few	TGCGCCAGCAGCTTAGCGGGGGGCCTTGAGCAGTTCTTC	CASSLAGGLEQFF
TRBJ1-6	TRBV20-1	.	once	TGCAGTGCTAGTAAACCCCTCCACTTT	CSASKPLHF
TRBJ2-1	TRBV5-1	TRBD2	.	TGCGCCAGCAGTATGGCACTAGCGGGAGCATACAATGAGCAGTTCTTC	CASSMALAGAYNEQFF
TRBJ1-1	TRBV7-6	.	.	TGTGCCAGCAGTCATTCCCGGGGGGTCAAGAGCACTGAAGCTTTCTTT	CASSHSRGVKSTEAFF
TRBJ2-1	TRBV6-5	.	few	TGTGCCAGCAGTTACTACCCTATCAACAGTATCCTTTACAATGAGCAGTTCTTC	CASSYYPINSILYNEQFF
TRBJ2-7	TRBV27	.	.	TGTGCCAGCAGTTGGTCAGGCTACCCGGACGAGCAGTACTTC	CASSWSGYPDEQYF
TRBJ2-7	TRBV4-1	TRBD2	many	TGCGCCAGCAGCCAAGATGGCGGGGGATACTCCTACGAGCAGTACTTC	CASSQDGGGYSYEQYF
TRBJ2-2	TRBV5-5	.	.	TGTGCCAGCAGGCCCCTAGGCGGGTCAAACACCGGGGAGCTGTTTTTT	CASRPLGGSNTGELFF
TRBJ2-2	TRBV20-1	.	few	TGCAGTGCTCCGGCACCTACGGACACCGGGGAGCTGTTTTTT	CSAPAPTDTGELFF
TRBJ2-7	TRBV5-1	.	.	TGCGCCAGCAGCGGAGCCCGGACAGATTCCTACGAGCAGTACTTC	CASSGARTDSYEQYF
TRBJ2-7	TRBV7-6	.	.	TGTGCCAGCGGGATGATGCAGGCGCCCTACGAGCAGTACTTC	CASGMMQAPYEQYF
TRBJ2-3	TRBV6-5	TRBD2	.	TGTGCCAGCAGTTACTCGACGGGACTAGTAGGAAGCACAGATACGCAGTATTTT	CASSYSTGLVGSTDTQYF
TRBJ2-7	TRBV20-1	.	.	TGCAGTGCCATAGACAGCTACAGCTACGAGCAGTACTTC	CSAIDSYSYEQYF
TRBJ1-1	TRBV5-1	TRBD1	few	TGCGCCAGCAGCTCCTACAGGGGGCCGAACACTGAAGCTTTCTTT	CASSSYRGPNTEAFF
TRBJ2-1	TRBV27	TRBD2	.	TGTGCCAGCAGTTTGCGGGCTAGCGGGAGGGATGAGCAGTTCTTC	CASSLRASGRDEQFF
TRBJ1-4	TRBV4-1	.	.	TGCGCCAGCAGCCAATTTAGCTGGGGAACATCCAGTGAAAAACTGTTTTTT	CASSQFSWGTSSEKLFF
TRBJ2-3	TRBV6-4	.	many	TGTGCCAGCAGTGACGACGGGAGCACAGATACGCAGTATTTT	CASSDDGSTDTQYF
TRBJ2-3	TRBV5-1	.	many	TGCGCCAGCAGCTTGAAGCCGTTCTCCGGGGATACGCAGTATTTT	CASSLKPFSGDTQYF
TRBJ1-6	TRBV25-1	TRBD1	.	TGTGCCAGCACAGGGGGGTTTGTGGCCCTCCACTTT	CASTGGFVALHF
TRBJ2-7	TRBV12-3/TRBV12-4	.	.	TGTGCCAGCAGTCGGTCGGGACGCCTATACGAGCAGTACTTC	CASSRSGRLYEQYF
TRBJ2-5	TRBV6-1	TRBD2	few	TGTGCCAGCAGTCATAGCGGGAGTGGCGAGACCCAGTACTTC	CASSHSGSGETQYF
TRBJ2-7	TRBV6-1	TRBD2	few	TGTGCCAGCAGTGGTAACAGACTAGCGGGACAGTACTTC	CASSGNRLAGQYF
TRBJ2-7	TRBV9	.	few	TGTGCCAGCAGCCCCGAGGGAGAGTTCTACGAGCAGTACTTC	CASSPEGEFYEQYF
TRBJ2-2	TRBV12-3/TRBV12-4	.	.	TGTGCCAGCAGCCCCGGTGCCAGGACCAGCGATTATACCGGGGAGCTGTTTTTT	CASSPGARTSDYTGELFF
TRBJ2-1	TRBV7-9	.	.	TGTGCCAGCAAGATTGGGAGCAATGAGCAGTTCTTC	CASKIGSNEQFF
TRBJ2-1	TRBV5-1	.	few	TGCGCCAGCAGCTTGGTTATTGGGGCCCCCTACAATGAGCAGTTCTTC	CASSLVIGAPYNEQFF
TRBJ2-7	TRBV7-3	TRBD2	.	TGTGCCAGCAGCTTAAACCTAGCGGGAGTAGAGGAGCAGTACTTC	CASSLNLAGVEEQYF
TRBJ1-2	TRBV7-9	.	few	TGTGCCAGCAGCTCCCCCCACGGGAGCTTCGATGGCTACACCTTC	CASSSPHGSFDGYTF